This passage covers 15 T cell receptor beta chains from one sample sequenced in a study of spatial heterogeneity in lung cancer. TCRdb analysed the 5' RACE reads with MiXCR anew, one entry per CDR3 protein. Among fewer than 30,000 distinct CDR3 sequences listed, over 7.5% were seen once. Time point described: blood at routine non-recurrence follow-up after resection. The material was PBMCs, obtained at follow-up. These receptor sequences come from a male donor with early-stage non-small cell lung cancer.

This clonotype was recorded many times. The rearrangement links TRBV7-2 to TRBJ1-3; D gene ambiguous. The CDR3 covers 13 residues. The germline V gene has CDR1 SGHTA and CDR2 FQGNSA. V dropped 7 bases and J dropped 0 bases, with 7 bases sitting between them. Here the CDR3 DNA reads TGTGCCAGCACACCGAGCTCTGGAAACACCATATATTTT. This translates into CASTPSSGNTIYF.

This clonotype was observed at least ten times. The rearrangement joins TRBV3-1 to TRBJ1-5; the D is unclear. With 0 bases removed from V and 4 bases from J, the gap between germline ends came to 4 bases. Per the germline V gene, CDR1 is LGHDT and CDR2 is YNNKEL (reference sequence). The CDR3 is made up of 13 amino acids. DNA for the CDR3: TGTGCCAGCAGCCAAGATCTAAATCAGCCCCAGCATTTT. This gives the protein CASSQDLNQPQHF.

This sequence joins TRBV10-3 and TRBJ2-4, with 7 bases aligning to TRBD2. The CDR3 consists of 15 residues. Germline CDR1 is ENHRY and CDR2 is SYGVKD. Trimming at V came to 4 bases and at J to 4 bases, leaving 7 bases not matched to a gene. The chain's CDR3 is CAISATASGKNIQYF. The CDR3 DNA follows: TGTGCCATCAGTGCCACCGCTAGCGGAAAAAACATTCAGTACTTC.

This clonotype was counted ten times or more. The chain recombines TRBV30 with TRBJ2-7, with 8 bases identical to TRBD1. The CDR3 extends over 13 amino acids. Per germline, CDR1 GTSNPN and CDR2 SVGIG (reference sequence). V trimming: 4 bases; J trimming: 2 bases; junction bases outside the gene matches: 4. CDR3 sequence reads: CAWNQGAPYEQYF. The CDR3, as DNA: TGTGCCTGGAATCAGGGGGCCCCCTACGAGCAGTACTTC. Combining the CDR3 with reference TRBV30 and TRBJ2-7 gives the whole variable domain SQTIHQWPATLVQPVGSPLSLECTVEGTSNPNLYWYRQAAGRGLQLLFYSVGIGQISSEVPQNLSASRPQDRQFILSSKKLLLSDSGFYLCAWNQGAPYEQYFGPGTRLTVT.

The chain is built from TRBV6-4 and TRBJ2-2; D is unclear. The ends were cut back, 6 bases at V and 6 bases at J, with 14 bases in the middle. CDR1 is MRHNA, CDR2 SNTAGT, per germline. The CDR3 has 14 residues. CDR3 DNA sequence: TGTGCCAGCAGCACGTCGAAAGGGTCCGGGGAGCTGTTTTTT. Protein: CASSTSKGSGELFF.

This clonotype was seen a few times. The V gene is TRBV20-1, the J gene TRBJ2-7; 8 positions match TRBD1. CDR1 DFQATT and CDR2 SNEGSKA come from the germline V gene (reference sequence). V was clipped by 6 bases and J by 2 bases; unmatched bases: 6. CDR3 length: 13 residues. The CDR3 DNA reads TGCAGTGCCCCGGACAGGGAAACCTACGAGCAGTACTTC. Translation gives CSAPDRETYEQYF.

The gene calls are TRBV29-1 and TRBJ2-3, with 9 bases aligning to TRBD1. V shed 4 bases and J 4 bases; nucleotides not matched to a gene: 9. The CDR3 has 15 residues. Germline V CDR1 and CDR2: SQVTM, ANQGSEA. This CDR3 is CSVGPPGTGPDTQYF. In DNA form, the CDR3 reads TGCAGCGTTGGCCCCCCCGGGACAGGGCCAGATACGCAGTATTTT.

As for this clonotype: A much larger clone lies a single base off, so this may be a read error. The CDR3: CASSPWGSRAPIYGYTF. The CDR3 nucleotides read TGTGCCAGCAGTCCATGGGGGTCGAGGGCGCCAATCTATGGCTACACCTTC. The gene calls are TRBV12-3 or TRBV12-4 and TRBJ1-2; D perhaps matches TRBD1 (5 bases). Trimming stripped 5 bases from V and 4 bases from J, with 23 bases between. This CDR3 comprises 17 residues.

The sample holds a few counts of this clonotype. V and J are TRBV20-1 and TRBJ1-5; 8 bases line up with TRBD1. CDR1 and CDR2 (germline): DFQATT, SNEGSKA (reference sequence). With V trimmed by 3 bases and J by 1 base, 8 bases remained unmatched. This CDR3 spans 16 amino acids. The CDR3 region has the DNA TGCAGTGCTAGCGACAGGGGCCGCCAGAGCAATCAGCCCCAGCATTTT. Protein sequence: CSASDRGRQSNQPQHF.

The chain is built from TRBV14 and TRBJ2-1, with 10 bases identical to TRBD1. The CDR3 covers 16 residues. J gave up 6 bases and V 3 bases, and 8 bases lay outside the gene matches. Per the germline V gene, CDR1 is SGHDN and CDR2 is FVKESK. The CDR3 is CASSHPRQGAINEQFF. The CDR3 bases are TGTGCCAGCAGCCACCCTCGACAGGGGGCTATCAATGAGCAGTTCTTC. Combining the CDR3 with reference TRBV14 and TRBJ2-1 gives the whole variable domain EAGVTQFPSHSVIEKGQTVTLRCDPISGHDNLYWYRRVMGKEIKFLLHFVKESKQDESGMPNNRFLAERTGGTYSTLKVQPAELEDSGVYFCASSHPRQGAINEQFFGPGTRLTVL.

The rearrangement uses TRBV20-1 and TRBJ2-3; D possibly matches TRBD1 or TRBD2 (6 bases each). Per the germline V gene, CDR1 is DFQATT and CDR2 is SNEGSKA (reference sequence). Trimming took 6 bases from V and 5 from J, leaving 18 bases between them. The CDR3 has 14 amino acids. As DNA, the CDR3 is TGCAGTGCCGGGGGCGGCGGGGAAGGAGATACGCAGTATTTT. It translates to CSAGGGGEGDTQYF.

This clonotype is labeled as medium-sized. The chain has TRBV5-1 and TRBJ1-2; D might be TRBD1 (6 bases). The germline gives CDR1 SGHRS, CDR2 YFSETQ. This CDR3 is 15 amino acids long. V was shortened by 0 bases and J by 4 bases, with 13 bases between the two germline ends. The CDR3 here is CASSLEQGGGYGYTF. The CDR3 DNA reads as TGCGCCAGCAGCTTGGAACAGGGTGGAGGCTATGGCTACACCTTC.

This clonotype was counted at least ten times. This chain links TRBV7-2 with TRBJ1-6, with unresolved D. V gave up 4 bases and J gave up 10 bases, with 11 bases separating them. Germline-derived CDR1 and CDR2 are SGHTA and FQGNSA. CDR3 length equals 13 residues. CDR3 loop: CASSSALISPLHF. In nucleotides, the CDR3 is TGTGCCAGCAGCTCCGCGCTTATCTCACCCCTCCACTTT. Combining the CDR3 with reference TRBV7-2 and TRBJ1-6 gives the whole variable domain GAGVSQSPSNKVTEKGKDVELRCDPISGHTALYWYRQSLGQGLEFLIYFQGNSAPDKSGLPSDRFSAERTGGSVSTLTIQRTQQEDSAVYLCASSSALISPLHFGNGTRLTVT.

This clonotype was recorded many times. V is TRBV11-2 and J is TRBJ2-4; TRBD1 matches at 7 bases. Germline CDR1 SGHAT, CDR2 FQNNGV. J was trimmed by 2 bases and V by 1 base; bases with no gene match: 5. This CDR3 region has 16 residues. CDR3 DNA sequence: TGTGCCAGCAGCTTAGTGGGACAGACTCCCAAAAACATTCAGTACTTC. It translates to CASSLVGQTPKNIQYF.

The chain uses TRBV11-3 and TRBJ2-1; TRBD1 or TRBD2 may be the D gene (6 bases each). Trimming shortened V by 5 bases and J by 0 bases, and 11 bases separated the two germline ends. The CDR3 totals 15 residues. CDR1 is SGHNT and CDR2 is YENEEA in the germline V gene. The DNA for the CDR3 is TGTGCCAGCAGCCAAGGGGGAGGCTCCTACAATGAGCAGTTCTTC. Amino acids: CASSQGGGSYNEQFF.